These 7 T cell receptor beta chains originate from one sample sequenced in a study of CD8 T cells in ankylosing spondylitis. Regarding the study as a whole: Made up of several highly homologous variants, a TCR beta motif appeared characteristic of ankylosing spondylitis blood.

Their antigens are not known. TCRdb processed the 5' RACE reads anew with MiXCR; each CDR3 protein has one entry. Here the sample spans some 240,000 distinct CDR3 sequences, about 7% being singletons. The material sequenced was blood, either unsorted or a sorted T cell fraction (not recorded which). Receptors originate from a male donor with ankylosing spondylitis.

Details on this clonotype: This clone may be a read error of a much larger clone one base away. V and J are TRBV5-1 and TRBJ1-4; 8 bases align to TRBD1. The CDR3 runs to 15 residues. Germline V lookup: CDR1 SGHRS, CDR2 YFSETQ. CDR3 coding DNA: TGCGCCAGCAGCAATGCCCTGGGACAGGATGAAAAACTGTCTTTT. Translating it yields CASSNALGQDEKLSF.

This clonotype was counted many times. The chain recombines TRBV5-1 with TRBJ1-1; tentative D call: TRBD1 (6 bases). CDR1 and CDR2 from the germline V gene are SGHRS and YFSETQ. Between the trimmed V and J ends, which lost 4 bases and 3 bases, there was a span of 13 bases. The CDR3 sequence is 14 residues long. CDR3 sequence (DNA): TGCGCCAGCAGCCCGATACAGGGATACACTGAAGCTTTCTTT. Its translation: CASSPIQGYTEAFF.

This clonotype came up many times. This rearrangement joins TRBV27 to TRBJ1-1; D not resolved. Germline V gene data show CDR1 as MNHEY and CDR2 as SMNVEV (reference sequence). The CDR3 length is 12 residues. V shed 8 bases and J shed 2 bases, with 9 bases lying between them. CDR3 loop: CASRTGNTEAFF. The CDR3 bases are TGTGCCAGCCGGACGGGAAACACTGAAGCTTTCTTT.

This clonotype appeared many times. V is TRBV5-5 and J is TRBJ2-3; no clear D gene. CDR3 size: 14 residues. Germline CDR1 is SGHKS and CDR2 is YYEKEE (reference sequence). Between the trimmed V and J ends, which lost 0 bases and 5 bases, there was a span of 10 bases. The CDR3 here is CASSLVLGKDTQYF. In DNA, the CDR3 is TGTGCCAGCAGCTTGGTTCTAGGGAAAGATACGCAGTATTTT.

In this sample, this clonotype turned up many times. The CDR3 nucleotides read TGTGCCAGCAGGCTCGGAAACGAGCAGTACTTC. Translating gives CASRLGNEQYF. This chain links TRBV5-5 with TRBJ2-7, with no clear D. This CDR3 contains 11 residues. V was pared by 5 bases and J by 5 bases, with 8 bases between. In germline, CDR1 is SGHKS, CDR2 YYEKEE (reference sequence).

The chain is built from TRBV4-3 and TRBJ2-1, with 9 bases lining up with TRBD1. Germline V gene lookup returns CDR1 LGHNA and CDR2 YSLEER. This CDR3 is built from 14 residues. The V segment lost 4 bases and the J segment 9 bases; nucleotides outside the gene matches: 7. The CDR3 sequence: CASSRGTGKGEQFF. In DNA, the CDR3 is TGCGCCAGCAGCCGAGGGACAGGGAAGGGTGAGCAGTTCTTC.

This clonotype was observed at least ten times. This chain links TRBV20-1 with TRBJ2-7, with TRBD1 matching over 9 bases. V was pared by 6 bases and J by 5 bases, with 8 bases of the junction left unmatched. Looked up from germline, CDR1 is DFQATT and CDR2 is SNEGSKA (reference sequence). This CDR3 comprises 13 residues. CDR3 amino acids: CSAPDRGRDEQYF. The DNA of the CDR3 is TGCAGTGCCCCCGACAGGGGGAGGGACGAGCAGTACTTC.